The 6 T cell receptor beta chains below were found in one sample sequenced in a study of CD8+ T cells in alopecia areata. Extraction of RNA preceded its reverse transcription into cDNA, which served as the sequencing template. TCRdb's copy holds only in-frame clones and misses some; the assay was immunoSEQ multiplex PCR. The sample yields under 300,000 clones, less than 80% seen once. The input for sequencing was CD4+ T cells sorted from blood, taken at week 0. The receptor source for this set is a human donor with alopecia areata.

J is TRBJ2-3 and V is TRBV29-1; D gene ambiguous. Trimming took off 4 bases at V and 5 bases at J, with 7 bases between the two ends. Germline CDR1 reads SQVTM; CDR2 reads ANQGSEA. The CDR3 contains 11 residues. The DNA of the CDR3 is TGCAGCGTTGGTGAAGAAGATACGCAGTATTTT. Translation: CSVGEEDTQYF.

The chain employs TRBV14 and TRBJ2-4, with D perhaps matching TRBD2 (6 bases). The CDR3 sequence is 16 residues long. The germline CDR1 and CDR2 sequences are SGHDN and FVKESK. V lost 1 base to trimming and J lost 7 bases, with 17 bases between them. Here the CDR3 DNA reads TGTGCCAGCAGCCAAGTCACAGCGGGCGTCTCGAACATTCAGTACTTC. Its protein product is CASSQVTAGVSNIQYF.

This clone has a handful of counts. The chain recombines TRBV30 with TRBJ1-6; 10 positions agree with TRBD1. Looked up from germline, CDR1 is GTSNPN and CDR2 is SVGIG (reference sequence). CDR3 size: 16 residues. J was trimmed by 7 bases and V by 7 bases; bases with no gene match: 13. The CDR3 nucleotides read TGTGCCTCCGCCGCGGGACAGGGGCATCGGAATTCACCCCTCCACTTT. This encodes CASAAGQGHRNSPLHF.

The gene calls are TRBV29-1 and TRBJ1-2; D gene uncertain. Between the trimmed V and J ends, which lost 2 bases and 2 bases, there was a span of 9 bases. The CDR3 runs 13 residues. CDR1 is SQVTM and CDR2 is ANQGSEA in the germline V gene. The CDR3 reads CSVEREINYGYTF. CDR3 sequence (DNA): TGCAGCGTTGAAAGGGAGATAAACTATGGCTACACCTTC.

This clone was seen a few times. The chain links TRBV25-1 to TRBJ2-7; D uncertain. This CDR3 spans 14 amino acids. Germline lookup yields CDR1 MGHDK and CDR2 SYGVNS. V lost 6 bases and J 5 bases, leaving 17 bases between the germline ends. The CDR3 nucleotides are TGTGCCAGCAGAGGAGTAGGGCTTATCGACGAGCAGTACTTC. It translates to CASRGVGLIDEQYF.

On this clone itself: This specimen includes other DNA sequences encoding the same CDR3. The chain employs TRBV7-9 and TRBJ1-1; no clear D. Trimming cost V 5 bases and J 1 base, with 8 bases left between them. The CDR3 totals 13 residues. Germline V lookup: CDR1 SEHNR, CDR2 FQNEAQ (reference sequence). This CDR3 reads CASSKQENTEAFF. DNA of the CDR3: TGTGCCAGCAGCAAGCAGGAGAACACTGAAGCTTTCTTT.